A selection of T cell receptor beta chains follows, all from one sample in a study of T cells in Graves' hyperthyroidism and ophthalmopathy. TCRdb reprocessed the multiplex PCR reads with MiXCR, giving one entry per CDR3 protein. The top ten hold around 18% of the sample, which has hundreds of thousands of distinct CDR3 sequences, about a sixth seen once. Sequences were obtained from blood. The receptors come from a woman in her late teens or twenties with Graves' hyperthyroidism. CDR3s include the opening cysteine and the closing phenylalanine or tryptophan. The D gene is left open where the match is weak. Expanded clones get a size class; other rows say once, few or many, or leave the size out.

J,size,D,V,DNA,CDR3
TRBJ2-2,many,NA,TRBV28,TGTGCCAGCACCTACCCCCTTCCTAACACCGGGGAGCTGTTTTTT,CASTYPLPNTGELFF
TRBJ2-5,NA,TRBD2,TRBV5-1,TGCGCCAGCAGCCAAGAGTACGGGACTAGCGGGGGGGCTAACTTCCAGACCCAGTACTTC,CASSQEYGTSGGANFQTQYF
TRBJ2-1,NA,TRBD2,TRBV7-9,TGTGCCAGCAGTCTCGCAGCTAGCGGGAGTACTTACAATGAGCAGTTCTTC,CASSLAASGSTYNEQFF
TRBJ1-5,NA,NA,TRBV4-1,TGCGCCAGCAGCCGCCCAGGCGCTAATCAGCCCCAGCATTTT,CASSRPGANQPQHF
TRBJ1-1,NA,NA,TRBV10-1,TGCGCCAGCAGTGAGGGGCCCCGGAGCACTGAAGCTTTCTTT,CASSEGPRSTEAFF
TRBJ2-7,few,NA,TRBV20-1,TGCAGTGCTAGCCAGGGGCGCGAGCAGTACTTC,CSASQGREQYF
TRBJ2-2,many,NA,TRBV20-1,TGCAGTGCCCAACCCGGGCCGAACACCGGGGAGCTGTTTTTT,CSAQPGPNTGELFF
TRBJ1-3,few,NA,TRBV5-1,TGCGCCAGCAGCTTGGGACACTCTGGAAACACCATATATTTT,CASSLGHSGNTIYF
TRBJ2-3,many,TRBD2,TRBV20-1,TGCAGTGCGAGGACTAGCGGGAGAGCAGATACGCAGTATTTT,CSARTSGRADTQYF
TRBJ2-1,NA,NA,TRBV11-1,TGTGCCAGTTCCCGCCCCGGGGCTTACAATGAGCAGTTCTTC,CASSRPGAYNEQFF
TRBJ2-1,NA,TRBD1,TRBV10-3,TGTGCCATCAGAAGACAGGGATCCTACAATGAGCAGTTCTTC,CAIRRQGSYNEQFF
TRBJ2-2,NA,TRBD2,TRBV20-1,TGCAGTGCAACCGGGACTAGCGGGAGGGGAACCGGGGAGCTGTTTTTT,CSATGTSGRGTGELFF
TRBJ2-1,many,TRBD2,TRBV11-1,TGTGCCAGCAGCTTTAGCGGGGGGGCCAGCAATGAGCAGTTCTTC,CASSFSGGASNEQFF
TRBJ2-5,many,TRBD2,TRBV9,TGTGCCAGCAGCGCCCGGGGGGGGACGGGGGAGACCCAGTACTTC,CASSARGGTGETQYF
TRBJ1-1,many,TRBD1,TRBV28,TGTGCCAGCAGTTCAAGAAAGGGGGCTAACACTGAAGCTTTCTTT,CASSSRKGANTEAFF
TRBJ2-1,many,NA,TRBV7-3,TGTGCCAGCAGCTTAGGGATCTACAATGAGCAGTTCTTC,CASSLGIYNEQFF
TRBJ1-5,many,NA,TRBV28,TGTGCCAGCAGTAGCGATATTACGTCCCAGCATTTT,CASSSDITSQHF
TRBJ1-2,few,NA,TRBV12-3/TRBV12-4,TGTGCCAGCGCCACAGTATCAGGGGCCATGGCCTATGGCTACACCTTC,CASATVSGAMAYGYTF
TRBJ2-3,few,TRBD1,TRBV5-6,TGTGCCAGCAGCTCAAAGGGACAGGGATCAGATACGCAGTATTTT,CASSSKGQGSDTQYF
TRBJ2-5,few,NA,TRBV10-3,TGTGCCATCAGTGAGTTAGAGACCCAGTACTTC,CAISELETQYF
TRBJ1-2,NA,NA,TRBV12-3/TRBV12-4,TGTGCCAGCAGTTTATCCAGCGAGCTTTCCCGCTACACCTTC,CASSLSSELSRYTF
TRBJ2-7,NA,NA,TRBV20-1,TGCAGTGCTCTCCGGGACGCATCCTACGAGCAGTACTTC,CSALRDASYEQYF
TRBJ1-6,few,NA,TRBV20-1,TGCAGTGCTAGAGATCCCCCGACTTCACCCCTCCACTTT,CSARDPPTSPLHF
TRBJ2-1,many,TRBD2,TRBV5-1,TGCGCCAGCAGCAGGGATCTAGCGGGGTACAATGAGCAGTTCTTC,CASSRDLAGYNEQFF
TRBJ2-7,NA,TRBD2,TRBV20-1,TGCAGTGCTAGAGTTTTAGCGGGAGGGCCCGAGCAGTACTTC,CSARVLAGGPEQYF
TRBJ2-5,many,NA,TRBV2,TGTGCCAGCAGGGTCCTCCAAGAGACCCAGTACTTC,CASRVLQETQYF
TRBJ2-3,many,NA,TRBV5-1,TGCGCCAGCAGCTTGGTTGCAGATACGCAGTATTTT,CASSLVADTQYF
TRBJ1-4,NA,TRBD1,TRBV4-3,TGCGCCAGCAGCCTGTTACGGACAGGGAAGAGGCGAGGAAAACTGTTTTTT,CASSLLRTGKRRGKLFF
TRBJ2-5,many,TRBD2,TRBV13,TGTGCCAGCAGCTTGGGGACTACGGTAGAGACCCAGTACTTC,CASSLGTTVETQYF
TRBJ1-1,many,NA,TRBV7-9,TGTGCCAGCAGCTTAAGGCAGAAAGCTTTCTTT,CASSLRQKAFF
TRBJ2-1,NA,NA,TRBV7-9,TGTGCCAGCAGCTTGGTGGAGGGTAGAAGGGATGAGCAGTTCTTC,CASSLVEGRRDEQFF
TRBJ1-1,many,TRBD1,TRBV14,TGTGCCAGCAGCCAAAGACCTTTTGGGACAGGGATTCACGGCACTGAAGCTTTCTTT,CASSQRPFGTGIHGTEAFF
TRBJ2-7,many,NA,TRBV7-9,TGTGCCAGCAGCTTAGACGCCAGGGCGGCCGAGCAGTACTTC,CASSLDARAAEQYF
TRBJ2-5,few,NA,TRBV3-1,TGTGCCAGCAGCCAAGATCTAGCGGAGACCCAGTACTTC,CASSQDLAETQYF
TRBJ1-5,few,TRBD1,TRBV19,TGTGCCAGTACCTTGGACAGGGGTGGAGTTCAGCCCCAGCATTTT,CASTLDRGGVQPQHF